Each of the 29 T cell receptor beta chains below was sequenced from the same sample in a study of cytomegalovirus exposure and HLA in healthy donors. The PCR was carried out with 60 Vbeta primers and 13 Jbeta primers. The repertoire was sequenced with immunoSEQ multiplex PCR; TCRdb's copy has only in-frame clones and lacks some. The sample records about 160,000 clones, 65% to 85% being singletons. The sequenced sample consisted of PBMCs. These TCRs come from a male donor in good health and CMV-seropositive.

This chain's CDR3 is CSVLADMNTEAFF. Written as DNA, the CDR3 is TGCAGCGTTCTGGCTGACATGAACACTGAAGCTTTCTTT. The chain links TRBV29-1 to TRBJ1-1; D is unresolved. This CDR3 is built from 13 residues. V lost 5 bases, J lost 0 bases, and 10 bases lay in between. Germline assignment: CDR1 SQVTM and CDR2 ANQGSEA.

This clone was found a few times. One end of the junction fails to match germline, which may point to a read error. The chain joins TRBV6-5 to TRBJ1-5, with D perhaps TRBD1 (6 bases). Germline CDR1 MNHEY, CDR2 SVGAGI. The CDR3 covers 15 residues. The CDR3 nucleotides are TGTGCCATCAGTACAGGGAGTAGCGGCAATCAGCCCCAGCATTTT. The encoded protein is CAISTGSSGNQPQHF.

The rearrangement joins TRBV11-2 to TRBJ2-7; D is undetermined. Germline V lookup: CDR1 SGHAT, CDR2 FQNNGV. The CDR3 is 14 amino acids. V dropped 3 bases and J dropped 5 bases, with 14 bases sitting between them. The DNA for the CDR3 is TGTGCCAGCAGCTTTGTATACGGCGGAAACGAGCAGTACTTC. Protein: CASSFVYGGNEQYF.

This clone came up once. The V and J genes are TRBV27 and TRBJ2-5; D is unclear. V was cut by 1 base and J by 4 bases, with 7 bases left in between. CDR1 is MNHEY and CDR2 is SMNVEV in the germline V gene (reference sequence). The CDR3 covers 13 residues. CDR3 region: CASSLWLGETQYF. The CDR3 DNA is TGTGCCAGCAGTTTATGGCTAGGAGAGACCCAGTACTTC.

This clone has only one observation. The chain employs TRBV5-1 and TRBJ2-1; D is unclear. Germline values: CDR1 SGHRS, CDR2 YFSETQ. The CDR3 extends over 11 amino acids. The ends were cut back, 1 base at V and 7 bases at J, with 3 bases in the middle. The CDR3 region has the DNA TGCGCCAGCAGCTTGTCAAATGAGCAGTTCTTC. Translating it yields CASSLSNEQFF.

The V gene is TRBV6-1, the J gene TRBJ2-3; 7 nucleotides line up with TRBD2. Germline CDR1 MNHNS, CDR2 SASEGT. V dropped 7 bases and J dropped 5; count of bases not matched to a gene: 6. This CDR3 contains 13 residues. In DNA form, the CDR3 reads TGTGCCAGCATTGAGGGAGGGGTAGATACGCAGTATTTT. Amino acids: CASIEGGVDTQYF.

The chain joins TRBV5-1 to TRBJ2-1; TRBD2 matches at 12 bases. CDR1 SGHRS and CDR2 YFSETQ come from the germline V gene. The CDR3 is made up of 16 amino acids. V dropped 0 bases and J dropped 6; count of bases not matched to a gene: 4. CDR3 sequence (DNA): TGCGCCAGCAGCTTGGCCGGGACTAGCGGGTCCAATGAGCAGTTCTTC. Translated, it gives CASSLAGTSGSNEQFF.

J is TRBJ2-3 and V is TRBV7-2, with 9 bases aligning to TRBD1. The CDR3 is 16 amino acids. Germline CDR1 reads SGHTA; CDR2 reads FQGNSA. The J segment lost 5 bases and the V segment lost 3 bases, leaving 9 bases of the junction unmatched. The CDR3: CASSLSGTGRGDTQYF. CDR3 nucleotides: TGTGCCAGCAGCTTGAGTGGGACAGGGAGAGGAGATACGCAGTATTTT.

This chain uses TRBV20-1 with TRBJ1-2; D uncertain. The CDR3 is made up of 11 amino acids. V was shortened by 4 bases and J by 6 bases, with 9 bases between the two germline ends. Germline CDR1 and CDR2: DFQATT and SNEGSKA (reference sequence). CDR3 loop: CSANGDHGYTF. CDR3 in DNA: TGCAGTGCTAACGGAGACCATGGCTACACCTTC.

The chain couples TRBV11-2 to TRBJ2-5; 7 bases align to TRBD1. V dropped 1 base and J dropped 5; count of bases not matched to a gene: 10. There are 16 residues in the CDR3. Germline V gene lookup returns CDR1 SGHAT and CDR2 FQNNGV. The DNA of the CDR3 is TGTGCCAGCAGCTTAGCCCCAGGGGGTGGTATTGAGACCCAGTACTTC. It yields the protein CASSLAPGGGIETQYF.

The chain links TRBV30 to TRBJ1-4; TRBD1 matches at 8 bases. J lost 3 bases, V lost 4 bases, and 7 bases had no gene match. The CDR3 loop spans 15 amino acids. Germline V gene sequence: CDR1 GTSNPN, CDR2 SVGIG (reference sequence). CDR3 sequence: CAWTTQGAANEKLFF. CDR3 DNA: TGTGCCTGGACCACTCAGGGGGCGGCTAATGAAAAACTGTTTTTT.

As for this clone: One junction end does not reproduce the germline sequence, and a read error may be involved. This chain uses TRBV7-9 with TRBJ2-5; possibly TRBD2 for D (5 bases). CDR3 length: 14 amino acids. CDR1 is SEHNR, CDR2 FQNEAQ, per germline (reference sequence). CDR3 residues: CSSSLAPGEETQYF. The DNA for the CDR3 is TGTTCCAGCAGCTTAGCCCCCGGGGAAGAGACCCAGTACTTC.

The J gene is TRBJ2-5, the V gene TRBV1; TRBD2 is the table's D call, not checked against the DNA. TRBV1 is listed as a pseudogene. The CDR3 length is 18 residues. The CDR3 DNA reads TGCACCAGCAGCCAAGTCCTAGCGGGAGGGCCTGATCGAGAGACCCAGTACTTC. Protein sequence: CTSSQVLAGGPDRETQYF.

The sample holds a few counts of this clone. The rearrangement links TRBV14 to TRBJ2-3; 7 bases match TRBD2. The ends lost 2 bases at V and 4 bases at J; junction bases unmatched: 9. This CDR3 is 16 amino acids long. Germline assignment: CDR1 SGHDN and CDR2 FVKESK. In DNA, the CDR3 is TGTGCCAGCAGCCAATTTGGCGGGAGTGGGGCAGATACGCAGTATTTT. This encodes CASSQFGGSGADTQYF.

The chain uses TRBV27 and TRBJ1-2, with 8 bases aligning to TRBD1. V was clipped by 6 bases and J by 7 bases; unmatched bases: 10. This CDR3 has 14 amino acids. Germline CDR1 and CDR2: MNHEY and SMNVEV (reference sequence). The CDR3 loop reads CASRQLRGQSGYTF. CDR3 sequence (DNA): TGTGCCAGCAGGCAACTCAGGGGGCAAAGTGGCTACACCTTC.

The chain links TRBV7-9 to TRBJ2-7, with TRBD2 identical over 7 bases. The CDR3 length is 17 residues. Germline V gene data show CDR1 as SEHNR and CDR2 as FQNEAQ (reference sequence). Trimming took 2 bases from V and 2 from J; bases not matched to a gene: 12. The CDR3: CASSLRPGREATYEQYF. Written as DNA, the CDR3 is TGTGCCAGCAGCTTAAGGCCAGGCCGGGAGGCCACCTACGAGCAGTACTTC.

Only a few counts were recorded for this clone. J is TRBJ2-3 and V is TRBV7-3, with 7 bases fitting TRBD2. With 2 bases clipped from V and 2 bases from J, the junction kept 4 bases outside the gene matches. The CDR3 contains 15 residues. Germline CDR1 and CDR2: SGHTA and FQGTGA. The CDR3 here is CASSLGLGFTDTQYF. CDR3 bases: TGTGCCAGCAGCTTAGGACTAGGATTCACAGATACGCAGTATTTT.

A few counts support this clone. CDR3 loop: CASSTTGTKNIQYF. The CDR3 DNA follows: TGTGCCAGTAGTACAACGGGAACGAAAAACATTCAGTACTTC. The genes are TRBV19 and TRBJ2-4, with TRBD2 as a possible D gene (5 bases). V was pared by 4 bases and J by 4 bases, with 11 bases between. The CDR3 length is 14 residues. Germline V gene sequence: CDR1 LNHDA, CDR2 SQIVND (reference sequence).

DNA of the CDR3: TGCGCCAGCAATTCCGGGAAGGACACTGAAGCTTTCTTT. Translation: CASNSGKDTEAFF. The rearrangement links TRBV5-1 to TRBJ1-1, with D hard to call. CDR1 and CDR2 (germline): SGHRS, YFSETQ. The V end lost 6 bases, the J end lost 3 bases, and 12 bases lay between the germline ends. CDR3 length: 13 residues.

V and J are TRBV11-2 and TRBJ2-5, with TRBD2 identical over 15 bases. The CDR3 has 17 amino acids. The germline CDR1 and CDR2 sequences are SGHAT and FQNNGV. The V and J ends lost 5 bases and 5 bases, in that order; junction bases with no gene match: 9. CDR3 sequence reads: CASSRRTSGRAGETQYF. The CDR3, as DNA: TGTGCCAGCAGCAGGAGGACTAGCGGGAGGGCCGGGGAGACCCAGTACTTC. Looking up the rest from reference TRBV11-2 and TRBJ2-5 gives the full variable domain: EAGVAQSPRYKIIEKRQSVAFWCNPISGHATLYWYQQILGQGPKLLIQFQNNGVVDDSQLPKDRFSAERLKGVDSTLKIQPAKLEDSAVYLCASSRRTSGRAGETQYFGPGTRLLVL.

The V call is TRBV25-1, the J call TRBJ1-2, with a possible D match to TRBD1 (5 bases). V gave up 8 bases and J gave up 5 bases, with 18 bases separating them. The germline gives CDR1 MGHDK, CDR2 SYGVNS. The CDR3 loop spans 14 amino acids. In DNA, the CDR3 is TGTGCCAGCCTCTCCGGGGAGGGGCTATATGGCTACACCTTC. Amino acid sequence: CASLSGEGLYGYTF.

This chain uses TRBV7-2 with TRBJ1-3; D might be TRBD1 (6 bases). Per the germline V gene, CDR1 is SGHTA and CDR2 is FQGNSA. V was trimmed by 4 bases and J by 15 bases, leaving 16 bases between them. The CDR3 contains 12 residues. The CDR3: CASSSDSGVAYF. The CDR3 DNA follows: TGTGCCAGCAGCTCGGACTCAGGGGTGGCATATTTT.

The DNA of the CDR3 is TGTGCCAGCAGCCCGGGACAGGGTCCCGCGACCCAGTACTTC. The encoded protein is CASSPGQGPATQYF. The V and J genes are TRBV27 and TRBJ2-5, with 9 bases lining up with TRBD1. CDR1 and CDR2 (germline): MNHEY, SMNVEV (reference sequence). The CDR3 covers 14 residues. The J segment lost 7 bases and the V segment lost 6 bases, leaving 9 bases of the junction unmatched.

This sequence joins TRBV29-1 and TRBJ1-2; D is unclear. V dropped 3 bases and J dropped 3 bases, with 11 bases sitting between them. The CDR3 has 13 amino acids. The germline V gene has CDR1 SQVTM and CDR2 ANQGSEA. CDR3 sequence: CSVEPGSYYGYTF. CDR3 coding DNA: TGCAGCGTTGAGCCGGGGTCCTACTATGGCTACACCTTC.

The J gene is TRBJ2-1, the V gene TRBV18; 11 bases fit TRBD2. The CDR3 sequence is 14 residues long. With V trimmed by 6 bases and J by 10 bases, 8 bases remained unmatched. CDR1 is KGHSH, CDR2 LQKENI, per germline. The CDR3 sequence is CASSVGSGRVEQFF. The CDR3 DNA is TGTGCCAGCTCTGTCGGTAGCGGGAGGGTGGAGCAGTTCTTC.

This chain links TRBV9 with TRBJ1-2; D perhaps matches TRBD1 (6 bases). This CDR3 comprises 15 residues. The V gene's germline CDR1 is SGDLS and CDR2 YYNGEE. The V end lost 3 bases, the J end lost 1 base, and 13 bases lay between the germline ends. CDR3 residues: CASSDRQAGNYGYTF. The CDR3 region has the DNA TGTGCCAGCAGCGATCGACAGGCCGGTAACTATGGCTACACCTTC. The full variable domain, completed using reference TRBV9 and TRBJ1-2, is DSGVTQTPKHLITATGQRVTLRCSPRSGDLSVYWYQQSLDQGLQFLIQYYNGEERAKGNILERFSAQQFPDLHSELNLSSLELGDSALYFCASSDRQAGNYGYTFGSGTRLTVV.

The V call is TRBV18, the J call TRBJ2-7, with a possible D match to TRBD1 (6 bases). CDR1 and CDR2 (germline): KGHSH, LQKENI. This CDR3 region has 13 residues. Trimming shortened V by 1 base and J by 6 bases, and 10 bases separated the two germline ends. CDR3 DNA: TGTGCCAGCTCACCACGGGCAGGGGCCGAGCAGTACTTC. Its protein is CASSPRAGAEQYF.

This clone appeared once. The chain combines TRBV6-4 with TRBJ2-3; TRBD2 aligns across 10 bases. The germline gives CDR1 MRHNA, CDR2 SNTAGT. This CDR3 is 15 amino acids long. Trimming at V came to 7 bases and at J to 5 bases, leaving 9 bases not matched to a gene. The CDR3 loop reads CASNPSGRAGDTQYF. CDR3 nucleotides: TGTGCCAGCAACCCCAGCGGGAGGGCCGGAGATACGCAGTATTTT.

This sequence joins TRBV6-5 and TRBJ2-7; D ambiguous. This CDR3 is built from 14 residues. Per the germline V gene, CDR1 is MNHEY and CDR2 is SVGAGI. Trimming removed 0 bases from V and 3 bases from J, with 9 bases in between. In DNA, the CDR3 is TGTGCCAGCAGTTACTCGATACCGGGCTACGAGCAGTACTTC. Residues: CASSYSIPGYEQYF.